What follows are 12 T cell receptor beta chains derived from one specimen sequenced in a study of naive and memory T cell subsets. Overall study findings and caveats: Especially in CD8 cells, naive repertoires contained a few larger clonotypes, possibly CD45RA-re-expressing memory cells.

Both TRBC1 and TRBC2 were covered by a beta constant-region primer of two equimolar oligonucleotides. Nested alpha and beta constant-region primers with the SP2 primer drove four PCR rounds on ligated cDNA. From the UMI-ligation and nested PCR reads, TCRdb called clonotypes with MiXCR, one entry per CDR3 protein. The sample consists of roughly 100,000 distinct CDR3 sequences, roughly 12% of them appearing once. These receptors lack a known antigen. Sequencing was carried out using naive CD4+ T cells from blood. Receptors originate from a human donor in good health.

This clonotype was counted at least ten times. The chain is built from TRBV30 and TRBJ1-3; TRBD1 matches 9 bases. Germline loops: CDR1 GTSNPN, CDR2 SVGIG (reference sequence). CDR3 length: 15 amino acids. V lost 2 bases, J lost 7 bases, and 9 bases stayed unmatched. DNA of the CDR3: TGTGCCTGGAGTCCAGGGGACAGGGCGCGCAACACCATATATTTT. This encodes CAWSPGDRARNTIYF.

The CDR3 DNA sequence: TGTGCCAGCTCACCAGGGACAGACCGCACCGGGGAGCTGTTTTTT. It yields the protein CASSPGTDRTGELFF. This sequence joins TRBV18 and TRBJ2-2; 7 bases fit TRBD1. The ends lost 2 bases at V and 4 bases at J; junction bases unmatched: 4. Germline CDR1 is KGHSH and CDR2 is LQKENI. CDR3 length: 15 amino acids.

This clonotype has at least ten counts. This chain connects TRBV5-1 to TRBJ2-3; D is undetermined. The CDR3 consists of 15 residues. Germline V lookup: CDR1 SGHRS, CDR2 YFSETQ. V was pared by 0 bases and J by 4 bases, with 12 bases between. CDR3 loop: CASSLAATTSDTQYF. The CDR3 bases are TGCGCCAGCAGCTTGGCTGCCACTACTTCAGATACGCAGTATTTT.

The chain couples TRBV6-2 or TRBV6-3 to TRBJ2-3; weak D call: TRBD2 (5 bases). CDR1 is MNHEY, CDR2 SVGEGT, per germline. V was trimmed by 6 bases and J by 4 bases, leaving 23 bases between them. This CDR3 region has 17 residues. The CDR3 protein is CASSYSPVILDADTQYF. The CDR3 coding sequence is TGTGCCAGCAGCTACAGCCCCGTTATACTAGACGCAGATACGCAGTATTTT.

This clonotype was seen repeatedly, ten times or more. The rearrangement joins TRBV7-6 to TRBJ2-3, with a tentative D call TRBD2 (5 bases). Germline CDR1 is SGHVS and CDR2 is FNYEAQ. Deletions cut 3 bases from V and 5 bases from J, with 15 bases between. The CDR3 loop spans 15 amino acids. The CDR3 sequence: CASSFGGLRGDTQYF. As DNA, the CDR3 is TGTGCCAGCAGCTTCGGCGGGCTCCGTGGAGATACGCAGTATTTT.

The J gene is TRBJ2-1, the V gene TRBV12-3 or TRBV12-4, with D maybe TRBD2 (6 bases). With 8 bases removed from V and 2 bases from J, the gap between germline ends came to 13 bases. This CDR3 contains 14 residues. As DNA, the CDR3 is TGTGCCAGCCAGGCCGGGGGTACCTACAATGAGCAGTTCTTC. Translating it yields CASQAGGTYNEQFF.

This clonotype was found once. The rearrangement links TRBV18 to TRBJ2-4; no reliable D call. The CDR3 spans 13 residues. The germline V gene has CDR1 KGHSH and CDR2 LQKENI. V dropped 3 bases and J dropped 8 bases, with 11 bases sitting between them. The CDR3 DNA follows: TGTGCCAGCTCACCGCTAGGGTCGGACATTCAGTACTTC. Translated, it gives CASSPLGSDIQYF.

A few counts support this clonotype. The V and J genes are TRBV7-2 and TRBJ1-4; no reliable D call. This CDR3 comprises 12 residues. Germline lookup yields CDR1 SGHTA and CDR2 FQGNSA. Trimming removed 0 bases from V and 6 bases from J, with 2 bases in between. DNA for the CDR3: TGTGCCAGCAGCTTAGCGGATGAAAAACTGTTTTTT. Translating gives CASSLADEKLFF. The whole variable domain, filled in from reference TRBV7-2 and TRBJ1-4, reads GAGVSQSPSNKVTEKGKDVELRCDPISGHTALYWYRQSLGQGLEFLIYFQGNSAPDKSGLPSDRFSAERTGGSVSTLTIQRTQQEDSAVYLCASSLADEKLFFGSGTQLSVL.

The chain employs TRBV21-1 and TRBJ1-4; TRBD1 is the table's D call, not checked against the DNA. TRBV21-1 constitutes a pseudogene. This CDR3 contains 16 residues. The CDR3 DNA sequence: TGTGCCAGCAGCAAAGCCAGGGGTGGAGGAAATGAAAAACTGTTTTTT. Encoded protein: CASSKARGGGNEKLFF.

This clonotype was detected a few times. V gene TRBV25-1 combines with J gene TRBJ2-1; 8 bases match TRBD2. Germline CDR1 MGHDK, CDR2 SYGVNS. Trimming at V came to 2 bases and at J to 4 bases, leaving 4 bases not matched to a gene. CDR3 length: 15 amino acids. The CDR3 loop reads CASSEPGRGYNEQFF. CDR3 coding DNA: TGTGCCAGCAGTGAACCCGGGAGGGGATACAATGAGCAGTTCTTC. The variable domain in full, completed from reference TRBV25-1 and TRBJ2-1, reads EADIYQTPRYLVIGTGKKITLECSQTMGHDKMYWYQQDPGMELHLIHYSYGVNSTEKGDLSSESTVSRIRTEHFPLTLESARPSHTSQYLCASSEPGRGYNEQFFGPGTRLTVL.

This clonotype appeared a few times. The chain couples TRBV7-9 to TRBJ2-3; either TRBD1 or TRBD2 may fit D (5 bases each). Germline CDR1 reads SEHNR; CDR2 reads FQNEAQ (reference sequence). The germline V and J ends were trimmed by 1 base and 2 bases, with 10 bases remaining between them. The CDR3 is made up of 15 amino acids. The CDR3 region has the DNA TGTGCCAGCAGCTTAGGGGACCGTTCCACAGATACGCAGTATTTT. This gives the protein CASSLGDRSTDTQYF.

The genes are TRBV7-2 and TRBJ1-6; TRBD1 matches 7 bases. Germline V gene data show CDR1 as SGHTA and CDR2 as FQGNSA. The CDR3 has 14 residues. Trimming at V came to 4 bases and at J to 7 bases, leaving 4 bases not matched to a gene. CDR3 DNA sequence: TGTGCCAGCAGCTCCCAGGGGGGAAATTCACCCCTCCACTTT. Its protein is CASSSQGGNSPLHF.